This T cell receptor (beta chain) was recovered during a study of shared clonotypes between healthy human individuals. Looking at the study overall: Three plates were used per donor for CD4 naive, three for CD4 memory, two for CD8 naive and one for CD8 memory.

Assay runs were performed at deep level. Sequenced by immunoSEQ multiplex PCR; TCRdb stores in-frame clones only, minus some. The data contain some 2,000,000 clones, approximately 94% of them singletons. In germline, CDR1 is ENHRY, CDR2 SYGVKD. The trim removed 4 bases at V and 5 bases at J, leaving 10 bases unmatched. This CDR3 has 15 residues. As for this clone: Antigen specificity is unknown.

Naive CD8 cells lacked CD45RO and underwent positive selection for CCR7, leaving out terminally differentiated effector memory CD45RA+ cells. Study-level findings and limits: Specimens sampled were limited to blood, with tissue repertoires likely differing. Shared clonotypes: about 4.6% naive CD4, around 3.4% naive CD8, 2.3% memory CD4, under 0.5% memory CD8.

The rearrangement links TRBV10-3 to TRBJ2-5, with 7 bases lining up with TRBD1. Sequenced: naive CD8+ T cells sorted from blood. This sequence was found in a man aged 18 to 30 in good health. The CDR3 DNA is TGTGCCATCAGTGTTTCCGGGACAGTCCCGGAGACCCAGTACTTC. This codes for CAISVSGTVPETQYF.